Below, 21 T cell receptor beta chains from the same sample are listed, as sequenced in a study of radiation and T cells in renal cell carcinoma (dated by TCRdb to 2020 to 2022). The time point label here, explained by the study, means: baseline pretreatment blood. According to the study, the label for this sample's treatment or condition signals: 15 Gy SBRT to primary tumor, nephrectomy 4 weeks later. Libraries were built with the immunoSEQ multiplex PCR assay. This is the immuneACCESS table as TCRdb keeps it, with only in-frame sequences that have V and J called. A part of the clones is gone; compared with another copy, unresolved V genes explain less than half, and the rest is unexplained. The sample table holds 150,000 or so clones, of which about 85% were seen once. The ten top clones hold approximately 4% of the sample. The specimen comprised blood, sampled from a patient whose treatment included radiotherapy and nephrectomy. These receptors were taken from a woman aged 70-85 years with renal cell carcinoma.

This chain joins TRBV4-3 and TRBJ2-1; 8 bases align to TRBD2. The CDR3 runs 16 residues. Trimming took 4 bases from V and 1 from J; bases not matched to a gene: 6. CDR1 LGHNA and CDR2 YSLEER come from the germline V gene. CDR3 sequence (DNA): TGCGCCAGCAGCCGGTCGGGGGGGCCGTCCTACAATGAGCAGTTCTTC. Translated, it gives CASSRSGGPSYNEQFF.

DNA for the CDR3: TGCGCCAGCAGCTTGGGGTGGGGGGCAATCCCCTACGAGCAGTACTTC. Translating gives CASSLGWGAIPYEQYF. The chain carries TRBV5-1 and TRBJ2-7; D possibly matches TRBD1 or TRBD2 (6 bases each). Deletions cut 0 bases from V and 2 bases from J, with 15 bases between. CDR3 length: 16 residues. Germline V gives CDR1 SGHRS, CDR2 YFSETQ.

This chain uses TRBV6-5 with TRBJ2-7, with D possibly being TRBD2 (6 bases). V lost 5 bases and J 4 bases, leaving 15 bases between the germline ends. Germline CDR1 reads MNHEY; CDR2 reads SVGAGI. The CDR3 has 14 residues. The CDR3 DNA is TGTGCCAGCAGTGTTGGGACCGCGGGATACGAGCAGTACTTC. Protein sequence: CASSVGTAGYEQYF.

V is TRBV7-6 and J is TRBJ1-1; D is perhaps TRBD1 (5 bases). The germline gives CDR1 SGHVS, CDR2 FNYEAQ. The CDR3 extends over 14 amino acids. V lost 0 bases to trimming and J lost 6 bases, with 11 bases between them. As DNA, the CDR3 is TGTGCCAGCAGCTTAGCCGCAGGGAGCGCTGAAGCTTTCTTT. Protein: CASSLAAGSAEAFF.

The chain carries TRBV20-1 and TRBJ2-5; D unresolved. V lost 3 bases and J 5 bases, leaving 4 bases between the germline ends. Germline V gene data show CDR1 as DFQATT and CDR2 as SNEGSKA (reference sequence). This CDR3 has 10 amino acids. The chain's CDR3 is CSARGETQYF. The CDR3 bases are TGCAGTGCTAGGGGGGAGACCCAGTACTTC.

V gene TRBV5-1 combines with J gene TRBJ1-1; D is unresolved. V was shortened by 0 bases and J by 7 bases, with 16 bases between the two germline ends. The CDR3 totals 15 residues. The germline V gene encodes CDR1 SGHRS and CDR2 YFSETQ. CDR3: CASSLGGTGGGEAFF. The CDR3 DNA sequence: TGCGCCAGCAGCTTGGGGGGAACGGGAGGTGGTGAAGCTTTCTTT.

The J gene is TRBJ2-7, the V gene TRBV14; D call uncertain. Trimming pared 0 bases from V and 1 base from J, leaving 13 bases between. The CDR3 spans 16 residues. Germline CDR1 SGHDN, CDR2 FVKESK. CDR3 protein: CASSQELGLMSYEQYF. The CDR3 nucleotides read TGTGCCAGCAGCCAAGAATTAGGGCTCATGTCCTACGAGCAGTACTTC.

This clone occurred once. The V and J genes are TRBV6-1 and TRBJ1-1; no definite D call. Trimming took 6 bases from V and 3 from J, leaving 17 bases between them. This CDR3 region has 15 residues. Germline V CDR1 and CDR2: MNHNS, SASEGT. CDR3 bases: TGTGCCAGCAGGCTACACCCACGAGCTGACACTGAAGCTTTCTTT. This encodes CASRLHPRADTEAFF.

CDR3: CARSFRTERTEAFF. CDR3 bases: TGTGCCAGAAGCTTTCGGACAGAGAGGACTGAAGCTTTCTTT. This chain joins TRBV5-3 and TRBJ1-1; TRBD1 might be the D (6 bases). TRBV5-3 is an ORF for which the function is uncertain. With 2 bases removed from V and 5 bases from J, the gap between germline ends came to 13 bases. The CDR3 is made up of 14 amino acids.

The chain has TRBV12-5 and TRBJ1-5, with 7 bases aligning to TRBD1. Per germline, CDR1 LGHNT and CDR2 FRNRAP. This CDR3 spans 13 amino acids. J was trimmed by 7 bases and V by 9 bases; bases with no gene match: 9. As DNA, the CDR3 is TGTGCTAGCTCCAGGGGGGGTGGGCAGCCCCAGCATTTT. Protein: CASSRGGGQPQHF.

The gene calls are TRBV4-3 and TRBJ2-7, with D possibly being TRBD2 (6 bases). The CDR3 extends over 13 amino acids. Germline loops: CDR1 LGHNA, CDR2 YSLEER. Trimming removed 9 bases at V and 2 bases at J, with 14 bases between. CDR3 sequence reads: CARCGGRAYEQYF. Written as DNA, the CDR3 is TGCGCCAGATGCGGAGGGCGGGCCTACGAGCAGTACTTC.

The V call is TRBV7-2, the J call TRBJ2-3; 11 positions agree with TRBD2. CDR1 SGHTA and CDR2 FQGNSA come from the germline V gene. This CDR3 has 15 amino acids. Germline trimming cut 4 bases from V and 10 bases from J; bases unmatched to any gene: 10. Written as DNA, the CDR3 is TGTGCCAGCAGCTACACTAGCGGGGGCCCAGGGGCGCAGTATTTT. Protein product: CASSYTSGGPGAQYF.

The chain has TRBV11-1 and TRBJ2-6; D is uncertain. The CDR3 has 13 residues. Trimming removed 0 bases at V and 3 bases at J, with 0 bases between. Germline values: CDR1 SGHAT, CDR2 FQDESV (reference sequence). CDR3 loop: CASSLAGANVLTF. The CDR3 coding sequence is TGTGCCAGCAGCTTAGCTGGGGCCAACGTCCTGACTTTC. Full variable domain (outside the CDR3, taken from reference TRBV11-1 and TRBJ2-6): EAEVAQSPRYKITEKSQAVAFWCDPISGHATLYWYRQILGQGPELLVQFQDESVVDDSQLPKDRFSAERLKGVDSTLKIQPAELGDSAMYLCASSLAGANVLTFGAGSRLTVL.

This rearrangement joins TRBV19 to TRBJ2-7; a possible D gene is TRBD1 (6 bases). The CDR3 loop spans 15 amino acids. Germline values: CDR1 LNHDA, CDR2 SQIVND (reference sequence). V gave up 3 bases and J gave up 2 bases, with 14 bases separating them. This chain's CDR3 is CASSIKPGTPYEQYF. In DNA form, the CDR3 reads TGTGCCAGTAGTATTAAACCCGGGACACCCTACGAGCAGTACTTC.

The genes are TRBV7-8 and TRBJ1-6; D perhaps matches TRBD1 (5 bases). The CDR3 is made up of 15 amino acids. CDR1 and CDR2 from the germline V gene are SGHVS and FQNEAQ. V shed 6 bases and J shed 7 bases, with 16 bases lying between them. In nucleotides, the CDR3 is TGTGCCAGCAGTTATCAGGGAGTCGGGAATTCACCCCTCCACTTT. Its translation: CASSYQGVGNSPLHF. Complete variable domain (other parts from reference TRBV7-8 and TRBJ1-6): GAGVSQSPRYKVAKRGQDVALRCDPISGHVSLFWYQQALGQGPEFLTYFQNEAQLDKSGLPSDRFFAERPEGSVSTLKIQRTQQEDSAVYLCASSYQGVGNSPLHFGNGTRLTVT.

V is TRBV9 and J is TRBJ1-1; no definite D call. This CDR3 has 14 amino acids. V lost 4 bases to trimming and J lost 1 base, with 11 bases between them. Germline CDR1 reads SGDLS; CDR2 reads YYNGEE. CDR3 sequence reads: CASSRSTQNTEAFF. The CDR3 region has the DNA TGTGCCAGCAGCCGATCGACCCAGAACACTGAAGCTTTCTTT.

The genes are TRBV29-1 and TRBJ2-7; D remains ambiguous. V was clipped by 3 bases and J by 4 bases, with 10 bases between them. This CDR3 spans 12 amino acids. CDR1 SQVTM and CDR2 ANQGSEA come from the germline V gene. CDR3 residues: CSVEGPFYEQYF. CDR3 nucleotide sequence: TGCAGCGTTGAGGGTCCCTTTTACGAGCAGTACTTC.

The chain joins TRBV6-1 to TRBJ2-7; D is unclear. This CDR3 comprises 12 residues. Germline CDR1 reads MNHNS; CDR2 reads SASEGT. V shed 7 bases and J shed 0 bases, with 7 bases lying between them. Here the CDR3 reads CASTPRSYEQYF. CDR3 nucleotides: TGTGCCAGCACCCCCCGCTCCTACGAGCAGTACTTC.

This chain uses TRBV9 with TRBJ1-6, with TRBD1 identical over 10 bases. The CDR3 has 16 amino acids. J lost 8 bases, V lost 0 bases, and 5 bases had no gene match. Germline V CDR1 and CDR2: SGDLS, YYNGEE. CDR3 residues: CASSVAPTGGDSPLHF. The DNA of the CDR3 is TGTGCCAGCAGCGTAGCCCCGACAGGGGGCGATTCACCCCTCCACTTT.

This chain joins TRBV10-3 and TRBJ2-3; 11 positions match TRBD2. Germline V gives CDR1 ENHRY, CDR2 SYGVKD. V gave up 3 bases and J gave up 5 bases; unmatched junction bases: 4. This CDR3 is built from 15 residues. CDR3: CAISDSGGAKDTQYF. The CDR3 DNA is TGTGCCATCAGTGATAGCGGGGGGGCGAAAGATACGCAGTATTTT.

The chain combines TRBV7-2 with TRBJ2-6; 8 bases are a match to TRBD1. The V segment lost 4 bases and the J segment 0 bases; nucleotides outside the gene matches: 8. CDR1 and CDR2 from the germline V gene are SGHTA and FQGNSA. The CDR3 is made up of 18 amino acids. The CDR3 reads CASSSDRGSHSGANVLTF. CDR3 bases: TGTGCCAGCAGCTCCGACAGGGGTTCCCACTCTGGGGCCAACGTCCTGACTTTC.